The sequence of this T cell receptor (beta chain) was determined in a study of shared clonotypes between healthy human individuals. Genomic DNA of each subset was evenly split across several immunoSEQ plates. Only in-frame clones appear in the TCRdb table, and some are missing; sequencing was by immunoSEQ multiplex PCR. The repertoire consists of millions of clones, with approximately 95% occurring once and the leading ten covering 1% to 1.3%. The naive CD8 population came from CD45RO-negative cells selected for CCR7, without terminally differentiated effector memory CD45RA+ cells. Sequencing input: naive CD8+ T cells sorted from blood. This sequence was found in a young man in good health.

The CDR3 region is CASSYSDRATYEQYF. In DNA form, the CDR3 reads TGTGCCAGCAGTTACTCGGACAGGGCTACCTACGAGCAGTACTTC. V is TRBV6-6 and J is TRBJ2-7, with 8 nucleotides matching TRBD1. Trimming removed 0 bases from V and 2 bases from J; junction bases left unmatched: 3. This CDR3 has 15 amino acids. The germline V gene encodes CDR1 MNHNY and CDR2 SVGAGI (reference sequence).